The rows below give T cell receptor beta chains drawn from one sample of a study of blood T cell repertoires in COVID-19. Libraries were prepared by immunoSEQ multiplex PCR; TCRdb keeps only in-frame clonotypes and omits some of them. The data hold approximately 200,000 clones, with under 85% observed a single time. The source material was PBMCs or T cells enriched from blood (not recorded which). The receptor set was obtained from a man between 60 and 75 years old who had recovered from COVID-19. CDR3s include the opening cysteine and the closing phenylalanine or tryptophan. The order of the fields is D gene, J gene, clone size, V gene, CDR3 protein, CDR3 DNA. D genes are given only for firm matches. Clone size is given for some rows only: seen once, a few or many times, or a class if the clone is expanded.

-,TRBJ2-6,-,TRBV24-1,CATSDNQGSGANVLTF,TGTGCCACCAGTGATAATCAGGGCTCTGGGGCCAACGTCCTGACTTTC
TRBD1,TRBJ1-2,few,TRBV18,CASSPSIGQGLILDTF,TGTGCCAGCTCACCGTCCATAGGACAGGGGTTGATTTTGGACACCTTC
TRBD1,TRBJ1-2,-,TRBV2,CASSEAGQGYGYTF,TGTGCCAGCAGTGAAGCGGGACAGGGCTATGGCTACACCTTC
-,TRBJ2-1,-,TRBV23-1,CASTGGRSYNEQFF,TGCGCCAGCACAGGTGGGAGATCCTACAATGAGCAGTTCTTC
-,TRBJ1-2,-,TRBV7-8,CASSPGLDGYTF,TGTGCCAGCAGCCCTGGACTTGATGGCTACACCTTC
TRBD1,TRBJ2-5,-,TRBV5-1,CASSSSGTGVIETQYF,TGCGCCAGCAGCTCGTCCGGGACAGGGGTGATCGAGACCCAGTACTTC
-,TRBJ2-3,few,TRBV24-1,CATGGQDGITDTQYF,TGTGCCACCGGAGGGCAGGACGGGATCACAGATACGCAGTATTTT
-,TRBJ2-7,-,TRBV19,CASSMVLGSHEQYF,TGTGCCAGTAGTATGGTGCTGGGCTCCCACGAGCAGTACTTC
-,TRBJ1-5,few,TRBV7-2,CASSLAIDRGNQPQHF,TGTGCCAGCAGCTTAGCGATCGATAGGGGAAATCAGCCCCAGCATTTT
-,TRBJ2-7,-,TRBV11-3,CASSLDGGQFTGPRAEQYF,TGTGCCAGCAGCTTAGATGGGGGTCAGTTTACAGGGCCGAGGGCCGAGCAGTACTTC
-,TRBJ1-1,-,TRBV5-8,CASSTWDNRMNTEAFF,TGTGCCAGCAGCACATGGGACAATCGCATGAACACTGAAGCTTTCTTT
-,TRBJ2-5,-,TRBV5-6,CASSPDGGIGSQYF,TGTGCCAGCAGCCCGGATGGGGGGATAGGGTCCCAGTACTTC
TRBD1,TRBJ1-2,once,TRBV7-3,CASSLVGRGQGGVDYGYTF,TGTGCCAGCAGCTTAGTGGGCCGGGGACAGGGTGGAGTGGACTATGGCTACACCTTC
-,TRBJ1-2,-,TRBV11-3,CASSPAGGSYGYTF,TGTGCCAGCAGCCCGGCAGGAGGAAGCTATGGCTACACCTTC
TRBD2,TRBJ2-3,-,TRBV4-2,CASASSLAGGNTDTQYF,TGTGCCAGCGCCTCGTCGCTAGCGGGTGGAAACACAGATACGCAGTATTTT
-,TRBJ1-2,few,TRBV5-1,CASSQDSLTTSYGYTF,TGCGCCAGCAGCCAGGACAGCCTCACTACTAGCTATGGCTACACCTTC
-,TRBJ1-4,-,TRBV6-6,CASSPRMPPLQNEKLFF,TGTGCCAGCAGTCCTCGTATGCCACCCCTACAGAATGAAAAACTGTTTTTT
-,TRBJ1-2,-,TRBV18,CASSPIAGDNYGYTF,TGTGCCAGCTCACCGATTGCAGGTGATAACTATGGCTACACCTTC
-,TRBJ2-1,-,TRBV7-2,CASSQGPGRRNEQFF,TGTGCCAGCAGTCAAGGCCCAGGGCGGAGAAATGAGCAGTTCTTC
-,TRBJ2-1,-,TRBV7-2,CASSLLSVHNEQFF,TGTGCCAGCAGCTTACTGAGCGTCCACAATGAGCAGTTCTTC
-,TRBJ2-5,-,TRBV12-5,CASGSPQGGGETQYF,TGTGCTAGTGGATCCCCCCAGGGCGGTGGGGAGACCCAGTACTTC
-,TRBJ1-5,once,TRBV9,CASSPGARGGQPQHF,TGTGCCAGCAGCCCGGGGGCGCGGGGGGGCCAGCCCCAGCATTTT
TRBD1,TRBJ1-3,-,TRBV5-4,CASSHDRASSGNTIYF,TGTGCCAGCAGCCATGACAGGGCTAGCTCTGGAAACACCATATATTTT
-,TRBJ1-2,-,TRBV3-1/TRBV3-2,CASSQDFGVNYGYTF,TGTGCCAGCAGCCAAGATTTCGGGGTTAACTATGGCTACACCTTC
-,TRBJ2-5,-,TRBV7-2,CASSLVWPGPETQYF,TGTGCCAGCAGCTTAGTTTGGCCGGGTCCGGAGACCCAGTACTTC
-,TRBJ1-5,-,TRBV27,CASSLSPGQSSNQPQHF,TGTGCCAGCAGTTTATCCCCCGGACAGAGCAGCAATCAGCCCCAGCATTTT
-,TRBJ2-7,-,TRBV6-6,CASSYSQEQYF,TGTGCCAGCAGTTACTCCCAAGAGCAGTACTTC
TRBD1,TRBJ1-1,-,TRBV3-1/TRBV3-2,CASSLSGGWTEAFF,TGTGCCAGCAGCCTCTCAGGGGGATGGACTGAAGCTTTCTTT
-,TRBJ2-7,-,TRBV5-1,CASSFREDEQYF,TGCGCCAGCAGCTTTCGAGAGGACGAGCAGTACTTC
TRBD2,TRBJ2-1,-,TRBV29-1,CSVHWGGGGSYNEQFF,TGCAGCGTTCATTGGGGCGGGGGGGGCTCCTACAATGAGCAGTTCTTC
-,TRBJ1-2,-,TRBV19,CASSNRRGTGNPNYGYTF,TGTGCCAGTAGTAACCGGCGCGGGACTGGGAATCCTAACTATGGCTACACCTTC
TRBD1,TRBJ1-2,-,TRBV7-9,CASSPQGARNGYTF,TGTGCCAGCAGCCCGCAGGGGGCGCGGAATGGCTACACCTTC
-,TRBJ1-1,-,TRBV7-9,CASSFTVTTEAFF,TGTGCCAGCAGCTTCACGGTAACCACTGAAGCTTTCTTT
-,TRBJ1-5,-,TRBV7-8,CASSLSISGRANQPQHF,TGTGCCAGCAGCTTATCGATTTCGGGCAGGGCCAATCAGCCCCAGCATTTT
TRBD1,TRBJ1-2,-,TRBV29-1,CSVSGTVSSNYGYTF,TGCAGCGTCTCCGGGACAGTATCGTCGAACTATGGCTACACCTTC
-,TRBJ1-4,-,TRBV10-3,CAISESRGAGEKLFF,TGTGCCATCAGTGAGTCGCGGGGGGCAGGCGAAAAACTGTTTTTT
-,TRBJ1-2,-,TRBV19,CASNLDKNNYGYTF,TGTGCCAGTAATTTGGACAAAAATAACTATGGCTACACCTTC
-,TRBJ1-2,-,TRBV7-9,CASSFRDANYGYTF,TGTGCCAGCAGCTTCAGGGATGCTAACTATGGCTACACCTTC
-,TRBJ1-1,-,TRBV5-1,CASNRVELTKNTEAFF,TGCGCCAGCAACAGGGTTGAGTTAACCAAGAACACTGAAGCTTTCTTT
-,TRBJ2-3,-,TRBV11-3,CASSPRRGQTDTQYF,TGTGCCAGCAGCCCAAGGCGGGGGCAAACAGATACGCAGTATTTT
TRBD1,TRBJ1-6,-,TRBV18,CASSPYSGQDDSPLHF,TGTGCCAGCTCACCATATAGCGGACAGGATGATTCACCCCTCCACTTT
TRBD2,TRBJ2-7,-,TRBV5-1,CASSFGVGLAGDEQYF,TGCGCCAGCAGCTTCGGCGTGGGGCTAGCGGGGGACGAGCAGTACTTC
TRBD1,TRBJ2-5,-,TRBV24-1,CATSGVGGKGETQYF,TGTGCCACCAGTGGTGTAGGGGGCAAGGGAGAGACCCAGTACTTC
-,TRBJ2-7,-,TRBV5-1,CASSSETSSYEQYF,TGCGCCAGCAGCTCCGAGACTAGTTCCTACGAGCAGTACTTC
-,TRBJ2-7,-,TRBV11-3,CASSTTGLSYEQYF,TGTGCCAGCAGCACTACAGGGCTATCCTACGAGCAGTACTTC
TRBD2,TRBJ2-2,-,TRBV5-1,CASSVETGGWTGELFF,TGCGCCAGCAGCGTGGAAACGGGGGGTTGGACCGGGGAGCTGTTTTTT
-,TRBJ1-2,-,TRBV19,CASSIVGNNYGYTF,TGTGCCAGTAGTATAGTGGGCAATAACTATGGCTACACCTTC
-,TRBJ1-5,once,TRBV5-8,CASSLKNQPQHF,TGTGCCAGCAGCCTAAAGAATCAGCCCCAGCATTTT
-,TRBJ2-1,-,TRBV4-3,CASSQDDRPRIGEQFF,TGCGCCAGCAGCCAAGATGACAGGCCGAGAATCGGTGAGCAGTTCTTC
-,TRBJ1-2,-,TRBV19,CASSNRQTRWSGGYTF,TGTGCCAGTAGTAATCGACAGACGAGGTGGTCTGGTGGCTACACCTTC
TRBD2,TRBJ2-7,few,TRBV11-2,CASSLGGGPYEQYF,TGTGCCAGCAGCTTAGGCGGGGGTCCCTACGAGCAGTACTTC
-,TRBJ1-6,many,TRBV7-2,CASSSGAAQNSPLHF,TGTGCCAGCAGCTCAGGGGCTGCTCAAAATTCACCCCTCCACTTT
-,TRBJ2-7,-,TRBV29-1,CSVTPTGSYEQYF,TGCAGCGTGACTCCGACAGGCTCCTACGAGCAGTACTTC
TRBD2,TRBJ2-7,few,TRBV10-3,CAISESGGWEQYF,TGTGCCATCAGTGAGTCGGGGGGGTGGGAGCAGTACTTC
-,TRBJ2-1,-,TRBV5-1,CASSLDGGAYSYNEQFF,TGCGCCAGCAGCTTGGATGGGGGGGCTTACTCCTACAATGAGCAGTTCTTC
TRBD1,TRBJ1-2,-,TRBV2,CASRTGGDYGYTF,TGTGCCAGCAGGACAGGGGGCGACTATGGCTACACCTTC